This T cell receptor (beta chain) was observed in a study of tumor-infiltrating lymphocytes in oesophageal squamous cell carcinoma. Germline lookup yields CDR1 MNHGY and CDR2 SAAAGT. This CDR3 is built from 13 residues. The germline V and J ends were trimmed by 5 bases and 8 bases, with 15 bases remaining between them. TCRdb fed the PCR reads into MiXCR, producing one record per CDR3 protein. Of about 10,000 distinct CDR3 sequences in the sample, roughly 60% were seen once. Sequencing used esophageal tumor tissue. The gene calls are TRBV6-8 and TRBJ1-2; no reliable D call. The sequence came from a male donor with esophageal squamous cell carcinoma. The CDR3 is CASSGSVASGYTF. The CDR3 DNA reads as TGTGCCAGCAGTGGTTCGGTCGCTTCAGGCTACACCTTC.